The next 16 T cell receptor beta chains were all read from a single sample in a study of PD-1 blockade in classical Hodgkin lymphoma. As to time point: cycle 4 day 1 (C4D1), after 6 weeks of nivolumab. Each of the patients experienced relapse following autologous stem cell transplantation, and their brentuximab vedotin exposure differed. It was by magnetic negative selection that CD4+ T cells were purified from thawed PBMCs. Some clones are missing from TCRdb's copy, which holds only in-frame ones; the method was immunoSEQ multiplex PCR. The sample lists over 25,000 clones, about 85% occurring once. The sample in question was CD4+ T cells from blood, obtained before the fourth cycle of nivolumab. Receptors were obtained from a human donor with classical Hodgkin lymphoma.

The DNA for the CDR3 is TGTGCCAGTACCCGGGACAGGTTAAATGGCTACACCTTC. It encodes CASTRDRLNGYTF. V and J are TRBV19 and TRBJ1-2; 8 nucleotides line up with TRBD1. V shed 7 bases and J 6 bases; nucleotides not matched to a gene: 7. The germline V gene encodes CDR1 LNHDA and CDR2 SQIVND (reference sequence). This CDR3 is 13 amino acids long.

The chain combines TRBV18 with TRBJ2-1; 7 bases line up with TRBD1. The CDR3 is 13 amino acids. The V segment lost 6 bases and the J segment 5 bases; nucleotides outside the gene matches: 4. CDR1 and CDR2 (germline): KGHSH, LQKENI. The CDR3 is CASSPGTDNEQFF. CDR3 nucleotides: TGTGCCAGCTCCCCCGGGACAGACAATGAGCAGTTCTTC.

This chain links TRBV18 with TRBJ2-3; possible D gene TRBD2, 6 bases. Germline V lookup: CDR1 KGHSH, CDR2 LQKENI. The CDR3 length is 14 residues. Trimming shortened V by 4 bases and J by 6 bases, and 14 bases separated the two germline ends. DNA for the CDR3: TGTGCCAGCTCACGGGACGGAGGGCCGGATACGCAGTATTTT. Its translation: CASSRDGGPDTQYF.

This chain connects TRBV6-1 to TRBJ2-5; D call uncertain. With 5 bases removed from V and 1 base from J, the gap between germline ends came to 5 bases. This CDR3 has 12 amino acids. Per the germline V gene, CDR1 is MNHNS and CDR2 is SASEGT. CDR3 residues: CASSPFQETQYF. CDR3 nucleotide sequence: TGTGCCAGCAGTCCATTCCAAGAGACCCAGTACTTC.

This clone was recorded once. The chain employs TRBV10-3 and TRBJ2-5; D may be TRBD2 (6 bases). CDR1 and CDR2 from the germline V gene are ENHRY and SYGVKD. Trimming cost V 5 bases and J 5 bases, with 15 bases left between them. The CDR3 has 14 residues. The CDR3 sequence: CAISKGGDRETQYF. In nucleotides, the CDR3 is TGTGCCATCAGTAAAGGAGGGGATCGGGAGACCCAGTACTTC.

This sequence joins TRBV7-8 and TRBJ2-7; 8 nucleotides align to TRBD1. CDR3 length equals 18 residues. Trimming at V came to 5 bases and at J to 0 bases, leaving 15 bases not matched to a gene. Per germline, CDR1 SGHVS and CDR2 FQNEAQ. DNA for the CDR3: TGTGCCAGCAGCGGACAATTACCGGGACAGGATAGCTCCTACGAGCAGTACTTC. Translating it yields CASSGQLPGQDSSYEQYF.

The CDR3, as DNA: TGCGCCAGCAGCTTGGAAGGGGGCGGAGGGCACATTCAGTACTTC. It encodes CASSLEGGGGHIQYF. V is TRBV5-1 and J is TRBJ2-4, with TRBD1 as a possible D gene (7 bases). The CDR3 extends over 15 amino acids. V lost 0 bases and J 8 bases, leaving 15 bases between the germline ends. Germline-derived CDR1 and CDR2 are SGHRS and YFSETQ.

The CDR3 bases are TGTGCCAGCTCAGTTGGGCAGGGAATGGATCAGCCCCAGCATTTT. Translating it yields CASSVGQGMDQPQHF. The chain carries TRBV18 and TRBJ1-5, with a possible D match to TRBD1 (5 bases). The CDR3 totals 15 residues. V shed 5 bases and J shed 5 bases, with 16 bases lying between them. The germline V gene encodes CDR1 KGHSH and CDR2 LQKENI.

The count of this clone is one. V is TRBV14 and J is TRBJ1-4, with no clear D. Between the trimmed V and J ends, which lost 0 bases and 4 bases, there was a span of 9 bases. The CDR3 is 15 residues long. Germline-derived CDR1 and CDR2 are SGHDN and FVKESK. CDR3 protein: CASSQDTRNNEKLFF. The CDR3 coding sequence is TGTGCCAGCAGCCAAGATACCAGAAATAATGAAAAACTGTTTTTT.

The chain recombines TRBV13 with TRBJ2-7; unclear D gene. CDR3 length: 14 amino acids. Trimming shortened V by 5 bases and J by 3 bases, and 14 bases separated the two germline ends. CDR1 PRHDT and CDR2 FYEKMQ come from the germline V gene (reference sequence). CDR3 in DNA: TGTGCCAGCAGCCCCGGCCCTTTCGGCTACGAGCAGTACTTC. Protein: CASSPGPFGYEQYF. Full variable domain (missing parts from reference TRBV13 and TRBJ2-7): AAGVIQSPRHLIKEKRETATLKCYPIPRHDTVYWYQQGPGQDPQFLISFYEKMQSDKGSIPDRFSAQQFSDYHSELNMSSLELGDSALYFCASSPGPFGYEQYFGPGTRLTVT.

The chain couples TRBV18 to TRBJ1-1, with D possibly matching TRBD1 (5 bases). With 3 bases removed from V and 0 bases from J, the gap between germline ends came to 11 bases. The CDR3 has 15 residues. CDR1 and CDR2 from the germline V gene are KGHSH and LQKENI. The CDR3, as DNA: TGTGCCAGCTCACCGTCAGGGCTCATGAACACTGAAGCTTTCTTT. Its protein product is CASSPSGLMNTEAFF.

The CDR3 loop is CAIRDPGEYNEQFF. CDR3 nucleotides: TGTGCCATCAGGGACCCTGGGGAATACAATGAGCAGTTCTTC. The chain combines TRBV10-3 with TRBJ2-1; no definite D call. Per germline, CDR1 ENHRY and CDR2 SYGVKD. Deletions cut 6 bases from V and 4 bases from J, with 13 bases between. CDR3 length equals 14 residues.

The CDR3 DNA sequence: TGTGCCAGCAGCTCGGACAGGGGCTATGGCTACACCTTC. Translated, it gives CASSSDRGYGYTF. The rearrangement joins TRBV11-3 to TRBJ1-2; TRBD1 aligns across 9 bases. The CDR3 consists of 13 residues. The ends lost 4 bases at V and 4 bases at J; junction bases unmatched: 1. Germline V CDR1 and CDR2: SGHNT, YENEEA. The whole variable domain, filled in from reference TRBV11-3 and TRBJ1-2, reads EAGVVQSPRYKIIEKKQPVAFWCNPISGHNTLYWYLQNLGQGPELLIRYENEEAVDDSQLPKDRFSAERLKGVDSTLKIQPAELGDSAVYLCASSSDRGYGYTFGSGTRLTVV.

J is TRBJ2-1 and V is TRBV7-8, with D hard to call. The CDR3 extends over 17 amino acids. The V gene lost 2 bases and the J gene lost 0 bases, with 14 bases spanning the gap. From germline, CDR1 is SGHVS and CDR2 FQNEAQ. This CDR3 reads CASSLTYYPFSYNEQFF. CDR3 DNA sequence: TGTGCCAGCAGCTTAACTTATTACCCTTTCTCCTACAATGAGCAGTTCTTC.

The chain recombines TRBV5-1 with TRBJ1-2, with 10 positions matching TRBD1. J lost 9 bases, V lost 4 bases, and 9 bases had no gene match. The CDR3 runs 14 residues. In germline, CDR1 is SGHRS, CDR2 YFSETQ. DNA of the CDR3: TGCGCCAGCAGCCCGGGACAGGGGAAAGGACGCTACACCTTC. Its translation is CASSPGQGKGRYTF.

The genes are TRBV5-4 and TRBJ2-7; 7 bases are shared with TRBD2. The length of the CDR3 is 14 residues. With 3 bases clipped from V and 4 bases from J, the junction kept 7 bases outside the gene matches. CDR1 is SGHNT, CDR2 YYREEE, per germline (reference sequence). CDR3: CASSSRGEGYEQYF. The CDR3 DNA reads as TGTGCCAGCAGCTCACGGGGGGAGGGGTACGAGCAGTACTTC. Filled out from reference TRBV5-4 and TRBJ2-7, the complete variable domain reads ETGVTQSPTHLIKTRGQQVTLRCSSQSGHNTVSWYQQALGQGPQFIFQYYREEENGRGNFPPRFSGLQFPNYSSELNVNALELDDSALYLCASSSRGEGYEQYFGPGTRLTVT.